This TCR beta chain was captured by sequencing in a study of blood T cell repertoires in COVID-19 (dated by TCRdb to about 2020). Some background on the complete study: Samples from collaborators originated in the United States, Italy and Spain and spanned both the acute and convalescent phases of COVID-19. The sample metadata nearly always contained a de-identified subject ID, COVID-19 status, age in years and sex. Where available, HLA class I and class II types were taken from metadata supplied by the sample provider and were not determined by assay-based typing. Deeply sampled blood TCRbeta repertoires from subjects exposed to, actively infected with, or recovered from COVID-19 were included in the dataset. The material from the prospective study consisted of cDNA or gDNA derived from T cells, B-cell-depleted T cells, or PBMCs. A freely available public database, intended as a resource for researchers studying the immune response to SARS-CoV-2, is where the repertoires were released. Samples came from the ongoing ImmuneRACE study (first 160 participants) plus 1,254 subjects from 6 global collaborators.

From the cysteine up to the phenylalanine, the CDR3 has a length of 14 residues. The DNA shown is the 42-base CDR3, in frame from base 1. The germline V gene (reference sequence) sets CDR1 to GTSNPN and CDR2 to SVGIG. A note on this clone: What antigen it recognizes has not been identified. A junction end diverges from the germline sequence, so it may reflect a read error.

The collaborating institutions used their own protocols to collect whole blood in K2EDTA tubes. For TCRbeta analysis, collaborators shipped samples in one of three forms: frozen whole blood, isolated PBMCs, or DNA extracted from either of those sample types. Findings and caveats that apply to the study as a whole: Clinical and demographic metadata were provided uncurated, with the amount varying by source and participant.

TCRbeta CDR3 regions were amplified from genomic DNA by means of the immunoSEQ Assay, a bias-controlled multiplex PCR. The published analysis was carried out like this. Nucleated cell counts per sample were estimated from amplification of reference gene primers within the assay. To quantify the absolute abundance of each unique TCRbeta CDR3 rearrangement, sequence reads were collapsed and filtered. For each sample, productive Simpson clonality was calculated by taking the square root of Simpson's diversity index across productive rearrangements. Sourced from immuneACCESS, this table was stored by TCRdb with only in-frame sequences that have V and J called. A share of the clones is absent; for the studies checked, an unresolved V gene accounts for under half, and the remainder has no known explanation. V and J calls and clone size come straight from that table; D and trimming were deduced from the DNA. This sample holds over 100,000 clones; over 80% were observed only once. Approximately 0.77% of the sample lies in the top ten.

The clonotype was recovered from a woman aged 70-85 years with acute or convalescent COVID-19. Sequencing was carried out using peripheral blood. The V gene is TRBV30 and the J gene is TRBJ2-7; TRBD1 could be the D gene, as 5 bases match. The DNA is TGTGCCTGGAGCCCTGTACAGGCCTCCTACGGGCAGTACTTC. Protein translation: CAWSPVQASYGQYF.